The sample holds many counts of the clone carrying this T cell receptor (beta chain). Described time point: after trial treatment. Described treatment: LDRT plus nivolumab, ipilimumab, low-dose cyclophosphamide and aspirin (RACIN trial). The presence of advanced solid tumors lacking tumor-infiltrating lymphocytes characterized eligible patients. The V end lost 7 bases, the J end lost 5 bases, and 17 bases lay between the germline ends. The CDR3 extends over 13 amino acids. Germline CDR1 SQVTM, CDR2 ANQGSEA. The sample originates from a study of low-dose radiotherapy and immunotherapy resistance in tumors. Study-wide context: A dose of 0.5 Gy per fraction was delivered to Cohort 1 every 2 weeks, for a total of 6.5 Gy.

First-strand cDNA used TRAV- and TRBV-specific primers, covering alpha and beta chains. Using a constant-region primer together with a V-primer adapter, TCRs were subjected to 20 PCR cycles of amplification. Through in vitro transcription, the mRNA that had been isolated was amplified. MiXCR, run by TCRdb on the reads, gives a single entry per CDR3 protein. The profile covers some 100,000 distinct CDR3 sequences, with around 21% appearing a single time and 4.1% taken by the ten largest. The clonotype was recovered from a male donor with prostate cancer. The sample in question was PBMCs, obtained after low-dose radiotherapy plus immunotherapy. The chain uses TRBV29-1 and TRBJ2-5, with D possibly TRBD1 on 6 matching bases. As DNA, the CDR3 is TGCAGCGCAACTACAGGGAATGCGGAGACCCAGTACTTC. It translates to CSATTGNAETQYF.